Here is one T cell receptor beta chain with its context. A modified ARM-PCR protocol with three rounds of nested PCR amplified TCRbeta. MiXCR, applied by TCRdb to the multiplex PCR reads, yields one record per CDR3 protein. The sample contains under 100,000 distinct CDR3 sequences, 61% of which appear only once. The data were taken from a study of tumor and adjacent non-tumor tissue in lung cancer. For the study at large: Approximately 4.2 million productive TCRbeta reads were obtained per sample on average.

This sample's RNA came from whole unsorted tissue. Between August and November 2014, newly diagnosed, chemotherapy-naive lung cancer patients underwent thoracic surgery in China. This TCR derives from an older man with non-small cell lung cancer. Sequencing used lung tumor tissue.

The CDR3 protein is CASSLQEFGNQLQHF. The CDR3 DNA sequence: TGTGCCAGCAGCCTACAGGAATTCGGCAATCAGCTACAGCATTTT. The chain joins TRBV6-2 or TRBV6-3 to TRBJ1-5, with D possibly matching TRBD1 (5 bases). With 6 bases removed from V and 13 bases from J, the gap between germline ends came to 25 bases. The CDR3 runs to 15 residues. CDR1 is MNHEY and CDR2 is SVGEGT in the germline V gene.